A single sample gave rise to the 14 T cell receptor beta chains below, sequenced in a study of cytomegalovirus exposure and HLA in healthy donors. Amplification used 60 Vbeta primers and 13 Jbeta primers. Some clones are missing from TCRdb's copy, which holds only in-frame ones; the method was immunoSEQ multiplex PCR. This table has approximately 100,000 clones, about 74% appearing once. The sample comprised PBMCs. The receptor set was obtained from a man in his sixties in good health and CMV-seropositive.

This chain joins TRBV5-5 and TRBJ2-6; D is undetermined. The CDR3 loop spans 14 amino acids. Deletions cut 4 bases from V and 0 bases from J, with 5 bases between. Germline loops: CDR1 SGHKS, CDR2 YYEKEE (reference sequence). CDR3 coding DNA: TGTGCCAGCAGCCTCTCCTCTGGGGCCAACGTCCTGACTTTC. This gives the protein CASSLSSGANVLTF.

The chain carries TRBV27 and TRBJ1-5, with TRBD1 as a possible D gene (5 bases). Trimming took off 5 bases at V and 5 bases at J, with 10 bases between the two ends. Looked up from germline, CDR1 is MNHEY and CDR2 is SMNVEV (reference sequence). CDR3 length: 13 amino acids. The CDR3 is CASSRQGYQPQHF. The CDR3 coding sequence is TGTGCCAGCAGTAGGCAGGGATATCAGCCCCAGCATTTT.

V is TRBV7-3 and J is TRBJ1-6; 9 bases fit TRBD1. Germline trimming cut 5 bases from V and 6 bases from J; bases unmatched to any gene: 5. This CDR3 contains 15 residues. Looked up from germline, CDR1 is SGHTA and CDR2 is FQGTGA. The CDR3 coding sequence is TGTGCCAGCAGCATGGACAGGGGTGGTAATTCACCCCTCCACTTT. It specifies CASSMDRGGNSPLHF.

This clone was seen once. The V gene is TRBV6-5, the J gene TRBJ2-1, with 9 nucleotides matching TRBD1. The CDR3 covers 14 residues. V lost 5 bases, J lost 3 bases, and 2 bases stayed unmatched. Germline CDR1 is MNHEY and CDR2 is SVGAGI. CDR3 in amino acids: CASSRDRVYNEQFF. In DNA, the CDR3 is TGTGCCAGCAGTAGGGACAGGGTCTACAATGAGCAGTTCTTC.

This clone appeared once. The V gene is TRBV7-2, the J gene TRBJ1-6; TRBD1 aligns across 7 bases. V was clipped by 5 bases and J by 7 bases; unmatched bases: 8. The germline CDR1 and CDR2 sequences are SGHTA and FQGNSA. CDR3 size: 15 residues. The CDR3: CASSHRQGHNSPLHF. The CDR3 DNA reads as TGTGCCAGCAGCCATCGACAGGGCCACAATTCACCCCTCCACTTT.

V is TRBV10-3 and J is TRBJ1-2; 9 bases agree with TRBD1. The CDR3 sequence is 13 residues long. The trim removed 5 bases at V and 3 bases at J, leaving 1 base unmatched. From germline, CDR1 is ENHRY and CDR2 SYGVKD. The CDR3 coding sequence is TGTGCCATCAGTCGGGACAGGGACTATGGCTACACCTTC. Residues: CAISRDRDYGYTF.

The chain is built from TRBV9 and TRBJ2-5; 12 bases align to TRBD2. The ends lost 0 bases at V and 3 bases at J; junction bases unmatched: 3. The CDR3 is made up of 16 amino acids. Germline loops: CDR1 SGDLS, CDR2 YYNGEE. As DNA, the CDR3 is TGTGCCAGCAGCGTAGGACTAGCGGGGGTGGAAGAGACCCAGTACTTC. It encodes CASSVGLAGVEETQYF.

The chain carries TRBV2 and TRBJ2-3; 7 bases agree with TRBD2. With V trimmed by 2 bases and J by 1 base, 3 bases remained unmatched. Per germline, CDR1 SNHLY and CDR2 FYNNEI. This CDR3 contains 15 residues. The CDR3 here is CASSERSGGTDTQYF. The CDR3 DNA sequence: TGTGCCAGCAGTGAACGGAGCGGGGGCACAGATACGCAGTATTTT. Based on the CDR3 plus reference TRBV2 and TRBJ2-3, the full variable domain is EPEVTQTPSHQVTQMGQEVILRCVPISNHLYFYWYRQILGQKVEFLVSFYNNEISEKSEIFDDQFSVERPDGSNFTLKIRSTKLEDSAMYFCASSERSGGTDTQYFGPGTRLTVL.

The sample holds a few counts of this clone. This rearrangement joins TRBV19 to TRBJ1-4; 8 bases fit TRBD1. The V and J ends lost 6 bases and 7 bases, in that order; junction bases with no gene match: 7. This CDR3 region has 14 residues. Germline V gene lookup returns CDR1 LNHDA and CDR2 SQIVND (reference sequence). The CDR3 DNA sequence: TGTGCCAGTAGCCGGACAGGGATAGGTGAAAAACTGTTTTTT. Residues: CASSRTGIGEKLFF.

This chain uses TRBV7-8 with TRBJ1-2; 7 positions match TRBD1. From germline, CDR1 is SGHVS and CDR2 FQNEAQ. V shed 3 bases and J 7 bases; nucleotides not matched to a gene: 8. This CDR3 is 14 amino acids long. The CDR3 sequence is CASSFGDRPFGYTF. As DNA, the CDR3 is TGTGCCAGCAGCTTCGGGGACAGACCATTTGGCTACACCTTC.

The chain couples TRBV27 to TRBJ1-2; D possibly corresponds to TRBD1 (6 bases). This CDR3 is 16 amino acids long. V was pared by 6 bases and J by 4 bases, with 21 bases between. Germline loops: CDR1 MNHEY, CDR2 SMNVEV (reference sequence). The CDR3 region has the DNA TGTGCCAGCAGCCGAGCTTCCAACAGGGCCTCCTATGGCTACACCTTC. Translation gives CASSRASNRASYGYTF.

The gene calls are TRBV27 and TRBJ1-5; D is perhaps TRBD1 (6 bases). Trimming took off 6 bases at V and 1 base at J, with 13 bases between the two ends. Germline V CDR1 and CDR2: MNHEY, SMNVEV (reference sequence). The CDR3 spans 15 residues. For the CDR3, the DNA is TGTGCCAGCAGCTCAGGGGACACCAGCAATCAGCCCCAGCATTTT. Translating gives CASSSGDTSNQPQHF.

The gene calls are TRBV12-5 and TRBJ2-3; TRBD2 might be the D (5 bases). The CDR3 extends over 12 amino acids. Trimming removed 6 bases at V and 4 bases at J, with 8 bases between. In germline, CDR1 is LGHNT, CDR2 FRNRAP. CDR3 bases: TGTGCTAGTGGGAGGGCCTCAGATACGCAGTATTTT. It encodes CASGRASDTQYF.

This chain links TRBV9 with TRBJ2-3; D possibly corresponds to TRBD1 (6 bases). CDR1 is SGDLS and CDR2 is YYNGEE in the germline V gene. Trimming shortened V by 4 bases and J by 5 bases, and 17 bases separated the two germline ends. CDR3 size: 15 residues. CDR3 DNA sequence: TGTGCCAGCAGCCCTTTCCGGACAGCGTTAGATACGCAGTATTTT. This codes for CASSPFRTALDTQYF.